Below, one T cell receptor (beta chain) is given with its context. The data were obtained in a study of blood T cell repertoires in COVID-19. For the study at large: The cDNA or gDNA used as material had been derived from T cells, B-cell-depleted T cells, or PBMCs.

The germline V gene encodes CDR1 SEHNR and CDR2 FQNEAQ (reference sequence). Deletions cut 5 bases from V and 0 bases from J, with 17 bases between. CDR3 length: 17 amino acids. Authors' methods: Estimates of nucleated cell counts were drawn from the amplification of reference gene primers. Measured with immunoSEQ multiplex PCR; TCRdb has only the in-frame clones, and not every one. V, J and clone size are taken as reported in that table, and D and trimming were inferred from the DNA itself. In the table there are 240,000 or so clones, 80% to 90% of which are singletons. The receptor's source is an elderly woman with COVID-19, enrolled during active disease. The genes are TRBV7-9 and TRBJ2-1, with D possibly being TRBD2 (6 bases). Specimen: peripheral blood. The CDR3 region has the DNA TGTGCCAGCAGCAGTACTAGCCCGAATAGCTCCTACAATGAGCAGTTCTTC. Residues: CASSSTSPNSSYNEQFF.